Listed below are T cell receptor beta chains from one sample, sequenced in a study of technical replicates of blood from a few donors. Produced via immunoSEQ multiplex PCR; TCRdb's table is partial and in-frame only. The sample lists 65,000 to 95,000 clones, approximately 94% occurring once. Material: T cells isolated from PBMCs. These receptor sequences come from a human donor in good health. CDR3s include the opening cysteine and the closing phenylalanine or tryptophan. The order of the fields is clone size, J gene, D gene, V gene, CDR3 protein, CDR3 DNA. D genes are given only for firm matches. Expanded clones get a size class; other rows say once, few or many, or leave the size out.

abundance: NA; j_gene: TRBJ2-7; d_gene: TRBD2; v_gene: TRBV25-1; CDR3aa: CASSEVGTSGMQEQYF; CDR3nt: TGTGCCAGCAGTGAAGTAGGGACTAGCGGGATGCAAGAGCAGTACTTC
abundance: NA; j_gene: TRBJ2-7; d_gene: NA; v_gene: TRBV7-9; CDR3aa: CASSAYGEQYF; CDR3nt: TGTGCCAGCAGCGCCTATGGCGAGCAGTACTTC
abundance: NA; j_gene: TRBJ2-3; d_gene: TRBD2; v_gene: TRBV5-4; CDR3aa: CASYTSGRAYADTQYF; CDR3nt: TGTGCCAGCTACACTAGCGGGAGGGCCTATGCAGATACGCAGTATTTT
abundance: NA; j_gene: TRBJ2-5; d_gene: NA; v_gene: TRBV27; CDR3aa: CASRVGRRETQYF; CDR3nt: TGTGCCAGCCGTGTAGGGAGGAGGGAGACCCAGTACTTC
abundance: NA; j_gene: TRBJ1-5; d_gene: NA; v_gene: TRBV29-1; CDR3aa: CSVGGGHQPQHF; CDR3nt: TGCAGCGTTGGCGGGGGTCATCAGCCCCAGCATTTT
abundance: NA; j_gene: TRBJ1-1; d_gene: NA; v_gene: TRBV7-2; CDR3aa: CASSLVQGPTEAFF; CDR3nt: TGTGCCAGCAGCTTGGTTCAGGGGCCCACTGAAGCTTTCTTT
abundance: NA; j_gene: TRBJ2-3; d_gene: NA; v_gene: TRBV9; CDR3aa: CASSVQGDTQYF; CDR3nt: TGTGCCAGCAGCGTACAGGGAGATACGCAGTATTTT
abundance: once; j_gene: TRBJ1-5; d_gene: NA; v_gene: TRBV6-6; CDR3aa: CASSYWGGNQPQHF; CDR3nt: TGTGCCAGCAGTTATTGGGGAGGCAATCAGCCCCAGCATTTT
abundance: once; j_gene: TRBJ2-1; d_gene: NA; v_gene: TRBV7-2; CDR3aa: CASSLLGQGSPDEQFF; CDR3nt: TGTGCCAGCAGCTTACTCGGGCAGGGGTCGCCGGATGAGCAGTTCTTC
abundance: NA; j_gene: TRBJ2-7; d_gene: NA; v_gene: TRBV4-1; CDR3aa: CASSQITRASEQYF; CDR3nt: TGCGCCAGCAGCCAAATCACCAGGGCATCCGAGCAGTACTTC
abundance: NA; j_gene: TRBJ2-7; d_gene: TRBD1; v_gene: TRBV12-5; CDR3aa: CASGLGTGGYEQYF; CDR3nt: TGTGCTAGTGGTTTGGGGACAGGGGGCTACGAGCAGTACTTC
abundance: NA; j_gene: TRBJ2-3; d_gene: TRBD2; v_gene: TRBV19; CDR3aa: CASSMSLAGGPMVDTQYF; CDR3nt: TGTGCCAGTAGTATGTCCCTAGCGGGAGGGCCTATGGTGGATACGCAGTATTTT